This T cell receptor (beta chain) was obtained from a study of T cells in localized non-small cell lung cancer. Overall study results and limits: Uninvolved adjacent lung showed peak T cell clonality, exceeding tumor. With higher T cell density in blood came longer overall survival. A median of around 60 of the top 100 tumor clones appeared in adjacent lung, which was paired and uninvolved. A single tumor region was sequenced, leaving heterogeneity possible.

This clone was counted a single time. Antigen unknown. Method: immunoSEQ multiplex PCR; TCRdb's copy keeps in-frame clones and lacks some. The table records tens of thousands of clones, roughly 90% of them present only once. This CDR3 has 15 residues. V gave up 5 bases and J gave up 4 bases, with 16 bases separating them. CDR1 and CDR2 from the germline V gene are SGHTA and FQGTGA. The sequence was obtained from a man between 35 and 75 years old with stage II lung adenocarcinoma. The chain uses TRBV7-3 and TRBJ2-3; possibly TRBD1 for D (7 bases). The starting material was PBMCs, obtained before any cancer treatment. The CDR3 DNA is TGTGCCAGCAGCCCCTCCCAGGGGGGTCCAGATACGCAGTATTTT. This encodes CASSPSQGGPDTQYF.